The 29 T cell receptor beta chains in this list originate from one sample, sequenced in a study of T-cell memory formation after mild COVID-19. One entry per CDR3 protein, called by TCRdb with MiXCR from the 5' RACE reads. This table holds about 210,000 distinct CDR3 sequences, about 27% found once. Sequenced: PBMCs or a T cell subset sorted from them (not recorded which). Receptors originate from an adult woman who had mild COVID-19 (a few samples of this study predate the infection). Cell type and time point are not known.

This clonotype was seen more than once but under ten times. The chain uses TRBV2 and TRBJ2-5; 9 positions agree with TRBD2. This CDR3 contains 15 residues. V trimming: 3 bases; J trimming: 4 bases; junction bases outside the gene matches: 6. The germline gives CDR1 SNHLY, CDR2 FYNNEI. The CDR3: CASSEGRGRGETQYF. The CDR3 DNA is TGTGCCAGCAGTGAGGGCCGCGGGAGGGGAGAGACCCAGTACTTC.

V and J are TRBV6-1 and TRBJ1-5; D ambiguous. CDR1 and CDR2 from the germline V gene are MNHNS and SASEGT. The CDR3 runs to 13 residues. V was cut by 1 base and J by 6 bases, with 7 bases left in between. In DNA form, the CDR3 reads TGTGCCAGCAGTGAAGAGGTATTTCAGCCCCAGCATTTT. Its translation: CASSEEVFQPQHF.

This chain connects TRBV6-5 to TRBJ2-1; 8 bases are a match to TRBD1. The CDR3 covers 14 residues. Per germline, CDR1 MNHEY and CDR2 SVGAGI. Trimming removed 2 bases from V and 10 bases from J; junction bases left unmatched: 7. CDR3 coding DNA: TGTGCCAGCAGTTACACTGGACAGGGTCAAGAGCAGTTCTTC. Translation gives CASSYTGQGQEQFF.

V gene TRBV6-5 combines with J gene TRBJ1-1; D remains unclear. The CDR3 consists of 13 residues. CDR1 and CDR2 (germline): MNHEY, SVGAGI. V was shortened by 4 bases and J by 4 bases, with 10 bases between the two germline ends. CDR3 nucleotides: TGTGCCAGCAGTTCCGTCCGGGGCACTGAAGCTTTCTTT. The encoded protein is CASSSVRGTEAFF.

This clonotype has only a few counts. Written as DNA, the CDR3 is TGTGCCATCAGTGAGTCGATGGACAGGCCAATTAGTACTGGGGCCAACGTCCTGACTTTC. This sequence encodes CAISESMDRPISTGANVLTF. This chain uses TRBV10-3 with TRBJ2-6; 7 bases map to TRBD1. Looked up from germline, CDR1 is ENHRY and CDR2 is SYGVKD. This CDR3 region has 20 residues. The J segment lost 2 bases and the V segment lost 0 bases, leaving 13 bases of the junction unmatched.

This clonotype has more than one count but fewer than ten. The chain links TRBV7-6 to TRBJ2-5; tentatively, D is TRBD2 (7 bases). This CDR3 comprises 16 residues. V was shortened by 1 base and J by 1 base, with 13 bases between the two germline ends. Germline V gene lookup returns CDR1 SGHVS and CDR2 FNYEAQ. The CDR3 sequence is CASSLDGGGRQETQYF. CDR3 nucleotides: TGTGCCAGCAGCTTAGATGGCGGGGGCCGCCAAGAGACCCAGTACTTC.

CDR3 residues: CASSHRRTEAFF. The CDR3 DNA reads as TGTGCCAGCAGTCACAGACGGACTGAAGCTTTCTTT. The chain is built from TRBV11-2 and TRBJ1-1; D call uncertain. Germline loops: CDR1 SGHAT, CDR2 FQNNGV. Trimming pared 6 bases from V and 5 bases from J, leaving 10 bases between. CDR3 size: 12 residues.

This chain links TRBV2 with TRBJ2-3; D ambiguous. The germline V gene encodes CDR1 SNHLY and CDR2 FYNNEI. Trimming took off 4 bases at V and 6 bases at J, with 11 bases between the two ends. The CDR3 spans 13 residues. In DNA, the CDR3 is TGTGCCAGCAGTGTCCCCACTTTGGATACGCAGTATTTT. Translation: CASSVPTLDTQYF.

The chain uses TRBV7-2 and TRBJ1-5; D is unclear. The germline V gene has CDR1 SGHTA and CDR2 FQGNSA. This CDR3 contains 12 residues. Deletions cut 4 bases from V and 4 bases from J, with 5 bases between. CDR3 protein: CASSSTNQPQHF. The CDR3 DNA reads as TGTGCCAGCAGCTCCACAAATCAGCCCCAGCATTTT.

The rearrangement links TRBV5-4 to TRBJ2-7, with no clear D. This CDR3 spans 15 amino acids. Trimming cost V 0 bases and J 2 bases, with 12 bases left between them. The V gene's germline CDR1 is SGHNT and CDR2 YYREEE (reference sequence). CDR3 amino acids: CASSLDPASTYEQYF. The DNA of the CDR3 is TGTGCCAGCAGCTTGGACCCCGCGTCGACCTACGAGCAGTACTTC.

The V and J genes are TRBV19 and TRBJ1-1; 9 bases line up with TRBD1. CDR1 and CDR2 (germline): LNHDA, SQIVND (reference sequence). This CDR3 is 17 amino acids long. The V gene end was trimmed by 6 bases and the J gene end by 1 base; junction bases not matched to a gene: 12. The DNA for the CDR3 is TGTGCCAGTAGGCAATCCGGGACAGGGTACGGGAACACTGAAGCTTTCTTT. Its protein is CASRQSGTGYGNTEAFF.

J is TRBJ2-1 and V is TRBV5-6; 10 bases match TRBD2. Germline CDR1 is SGHDT and CDR2 is YYEEEE. Trimming at V came to 3 bases and at J to 8 bases, leaving 14 bases not matched to a gene. This CDR3 comprises 17 residues. CDR3 coding DNA: TGTGCCAGCAGCTGGTGGGGACCGGGACTAGCGATCGATGAGCAGTTCTTC. Amino acids: CASSWWGPGLAIDEQFF.

This clonotype was seen a few times. The rearrangement joins TRBV7-9 to TRBJ2-3; D is possibly TRBD1 or TRBD2 (5 bases each). Between the trimmed V and J ends, which lost 5 bases and 9 bases, there was a span of 18 bases. Looked up from germline, CDR1 is SEHNR and CDR2 is FQNEAQ (reference sequence). The CDR3 is 14 amino acids. CDR3 sequence reads: CASSLSGRGVTQYF. The CDR3 coding sequence is TGTGCCAGCAGCCTATCGGGTAGGGGAGTGACGCAGTATTTT. The whole variable domain, remainder taken from reference TRBV7-9 and TRBJ2-3, is DTGVSQNPRHKITKRGQNVTFRCDPISEHNRLYWYRQTLGQGPEFLTYFQNEAQLEKSRLLSDRFSAERPKGSFSTLEIQRTEQGDSAMYLCASSLSGRGVTQYFGPGTRLTVL.

This clonotype was observed a single time. V and J are TRBV2 and TRBJ2-7, with 7 bases aligning to TRBD1. The CDR3 is 14 residues long. Losses at the gene ends were 6 bases for V and 3 bases for J; bases not matched to a gene: 8. Germline assignment: CDR1 SNHLY and CDR2 FYNNEI. The CDR3 region is CASRTTGIVYEQYF. The CDR3 DNA reads as TGTGCCAGCAGGACGACAGGGATAGTCTACGAGCAGTACTTC.

J is TRBJ1-2 and V is TRBV5-1, with D unclear. The CDR3 has 13 amino acids. CDR1 is SGHRS, CDR2 YFSETQ, per germline. V shed 0 bases and J shed 3 bases, with 6 bases lying between them. CDR3 nucleotide sequence: TGCGCCAGCAGCTTGGGGGATTACTATGGCTACACCTTC. Protein: CASSLGDYYGYTF. The variable domain in full, completed from reference TRBV5-1 and TRBJ1-2, reads KAGVTQTPRYLIKTRGQQVTLSCSPISGHRSVSWYQQTPGQGLQFLFEYFSETQRNKGNFPGRFSGRQFSNSRSEMNVSTLELGDSALYLCASSLGDYYGYTFGSGTRLTVV.

V is TRBV9 and J is TRBJ1-2, with a tentative D call TRBD1 (6 bases). The CDR3 spans 14 residues. The germline CDR1 and CDR2 sequences are SGDLS and YYNGEE. V shed 0 bases and J shed 5 bases, with 11 bases lying between them. Here the CDR3 reads CASSVGTAYYGYTF. The CDR3 DNA reads TGTGCCAGCAGCGTAGGGACAGCCTATTATGGCTACACCTTC.

There are a few counts of this clonotype. The V and J genes are TRBV18 and TRBJ2-1; possibly TRBD2 for D (5 bases). CDR1 and CDR2 from the germline V gene are KGHSH and LQKENI. The CDR3 runs to 17 residues. Between the trimmed V and J ends, which lost 3 bases and 6 bases, there was a span of 21 bases. CDR3 DNA sequence: TGTGCCAGCTCACCTACTTCGACTATCCGAGGCCCCAATGAGCAGTTCTTC. Protein product: CASSPTSTIRGPNEQFF.

The rearrangement links TRBV5-1 to TRBJ2-7; a possible D gene is TRBD2 (5 bases). CDR3 length: 14 amino acids. The germline CDR1 and CDR2 sequences are SGHRS and YFSETQ. Between the trimmed V and J ends, which lost 1 base and 1 base, there was a span of 9 bases. CDR3 bases: TGCGCCAGCAGCTTGACGGAGGCATCCTACGAGCAGTACTTC. Protein: CASSLTEASYEQYF.

This clonotype was detected a few times. V and J are TRBV7-9 and TRBJ2-1, with no clear D. The CDR3 consists of 15 residues. Trimming took off 1 base at V and 12 bases at J, with 19 bases between the two ends. CDR1 is SEHNR and CDR2 is FQNEAQ in the germline V gene (reference sequence). CDR3 coding DNA: TGTGCCAGCAGCTTAGGTGGGTCCCGGCCGGTGGGGCAGTTCTTC. It codes for CASSLGGSRPVGQFF.

The table lists this clonotype with a few counts. The CDR3, as DNA: TGTGCCATCAGTGAGTCGAAGGATATTGAGCAGTATTTT. Translating it yields CAISESKDIEQYF. This chain connects TRBV10-3 to TRBJ2-3, with D uncertain. Germline assignment: CDR1 ENHRY and CDR2 SYGVKD. CDR3 length: 13 amino acids. Trimming removed 0 bases at V and 11 bases at J, with 12 bases between.

This clonotype was detected a few times. The J gene is TRBJ2-5, the V gene TRBV4-3, with D perhaps being TRBD1 or TRBD2 (6 bases each). The V end lost 6 bases, the J end lost 4 bases, and 24 bases lay between the germline ends. This CDR3 is built from 17 residues. CDR1 and CDR2 (germline): LGHNA, YSLEER. CDR3 sequence reads: CASSRGHGSIGGETQYF. CDR3 bases: TGCGCCAGCAGTCGGGGACACGGGAGCATCGGAGGAGAGACCCAGTACTTC.

The sample holds a few counts of this clonotype. Written as DNA, the CDR3 is TGTGCCAGCAGTGAAGCGGGGGCTTTGCGTACTGAAGCTTTCTTT. Residues: CASSEAGALRTEAFF. The rearrangement links TRBV25-1 to TRBJ1-1, with D possibly TRBD1 on 6 matching bases. In germline, CDR1 is MGHDK, CDR2 SYGVNS. Deletions cut 2 bases from V and 5 bases from J, with 15 bases between. The CDR3 is made up of 15 amino acids.

The J gene is TRBJ2-7, the V gene TRBV20-1; possibly TRBD1 for D (5 bases). Germline V gene sequence: CDR1 DFQATT, CDR2 SNEGSKA (reference sequence). The CDR3 is 13 amino acids. The V and J ends lost 3 bases and 5 bases respectively, with 14 bases between them. CDR3: CSASHIIGDEQYF. CDR3 bases: TGCAGTGCTAGCCACATTATAGGGGACGAGCAGTACTTC.

The rearrangement joins TRBV12-3 or TRBV12-4 to TRBJ1-1, with 7 bases matching TRBD1. V lost 6 bases, J lost 8 bases, and 6 bases stayed unmatched. The CDR3 spans 12 residues. The CDR3 bases are TGTGCCAGCAGCGCCGGGACAGTAGAAGCTTTCTTT. Its protein is CASSAGTVEAFF.

The chain is built from TRBV4-3 and TRBJ2-5; no clear D gene. The CDR3 runs to 13 residues. Germline CDR1 and CDR2: LGHNA and YSLEER. Deletions cut 0 bases from V and 2 bases from J, with 4 bases between. The CDR3 spells CASSQDSQETQYF. The CDR3 DNA sequence: TGCGCCAGCAGCCAAGACTCTCAAGAGACCCAGTACTTC.

The V call is TRBV7-8, the J call TRBJ2-7, with 7 bases matching TRBD2. The CDR3 is 15 amino acids. CDR1 and CDR2 (germline): SGHVS, FQNEAQ. Trimming removed 2 bases from V and 6 bases from J; junction bases left unmatched: 10. This CDR3 is CASSLRAGAASEQYF. Here the CDR3 DNA reads TGTGCCAGCAGCTTACGGGCGGGAGCCGCTAGCGAGCAGTACTTC. The variable domain in full, with the rest retrieved from reference TRBV7-8 and TRBJ2-7, is GAGVSQSPRYKVAKRGQDVALRCDPISGHVSLFWYQQALGQGPEFLTYFQNEAQLDKSGLPSDRFFAERPEGSVSTLKIQRTQQEDSAVYLCASSLRAGAASEQYFGPGTRLTVT.

The chain combines TRBV9 with TRBJ2-1, with D tentatively TRBD2 (6 bases). This CDR3 has 16 amino acids. The V and J ends lost 2 bases and 1 base respectively, with 13 bases between them. Looked up from germline, CDR1 is SGDLS and CDR2 is YYNGEE. Here the CDR3 DNA reads TGTGCCAGCAGCGTCGGTCTTGGGGGGTCCTACAATGAGCAGTTCTTC. This sequence encodes CASSVGLGGSYNEQFF.

This rearrangement joins TRBV18 to TRBJ1-6; D unclear. There are 14 residues in the CDR3. Trimming cost V 2 bases and J 5 bases, with 7 bases left between them. Germline assignment: CDR1 KGHSH and CDR2 LQKENI. In DNA, the CDR3 is TGTGCCAGCTCACCAATGAGGGATAATTCACCCCTCCACTTT. Amino acid sequence: CASSPMRDNSPLHF.

The rearrangement links TRBV20-1 to TRBJ2-1, with 10 bases fitting TRBD2. V lost 3 bases to trimming and J lost 10 bases; unmatched junction nucleotides: 12. Germline CDR1 and CDR2: DFQATT and SNEGSKA (reference sequence). There are 15 residues in the CDR3. The CDR3 protein is CSARGSLAGAQEQFF. CDR3 bases: TGCAGTGCTAGGGGTTCGCTAGCGGGGGCCCAGGAGCAGTTCTTC.